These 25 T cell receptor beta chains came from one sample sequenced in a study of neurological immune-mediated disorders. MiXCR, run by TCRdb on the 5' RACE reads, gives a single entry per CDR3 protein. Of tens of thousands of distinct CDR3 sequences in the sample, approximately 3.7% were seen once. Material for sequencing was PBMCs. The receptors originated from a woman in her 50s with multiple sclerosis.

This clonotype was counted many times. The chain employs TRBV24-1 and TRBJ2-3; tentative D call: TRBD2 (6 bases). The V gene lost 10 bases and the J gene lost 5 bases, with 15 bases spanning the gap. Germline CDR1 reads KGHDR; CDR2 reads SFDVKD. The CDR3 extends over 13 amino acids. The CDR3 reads CATRDGSIDTQYF. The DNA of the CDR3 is TGTGCCACGCGAGACGGGAGTATAGATACGCAGTATTTT.

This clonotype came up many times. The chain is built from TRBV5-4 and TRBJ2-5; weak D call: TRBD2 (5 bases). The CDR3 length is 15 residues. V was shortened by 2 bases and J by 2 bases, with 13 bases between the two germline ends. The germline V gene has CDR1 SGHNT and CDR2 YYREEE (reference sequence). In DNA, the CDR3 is TGTGCCAGCAGCTTTTTTATGTCGGGGCAAGAGACCCAGTACTTC. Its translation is CASSFFMSGQETQYF.

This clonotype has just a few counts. The CDR3 bases are TGCAGTGCTAGAGCCCTATTAGCGGGAGCCATCAATGAGCAGTTCTTC. It yields the protein CSARALLAGAINEQFF. This rearrangement joins TRBV20-1 to TRBJ2-1; 9 bases are a match to TRBD2. The CDR3 totals 16 residues. Trimming took 1 base from V and 6 from J; bases not matched to a gene: 10. Germline V gives CDR1 DFQATT, CDR2 SNEGSKA (reference sequence).

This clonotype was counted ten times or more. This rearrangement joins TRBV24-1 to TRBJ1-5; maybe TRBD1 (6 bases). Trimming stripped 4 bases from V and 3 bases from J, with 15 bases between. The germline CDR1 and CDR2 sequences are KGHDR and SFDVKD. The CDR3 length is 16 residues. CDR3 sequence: CATSDAANRANQPQHF. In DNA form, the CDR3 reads TGTGCCACCAGTGACGCGGCTAACAGGGCCAATCAGCCCCAGCATTTT.

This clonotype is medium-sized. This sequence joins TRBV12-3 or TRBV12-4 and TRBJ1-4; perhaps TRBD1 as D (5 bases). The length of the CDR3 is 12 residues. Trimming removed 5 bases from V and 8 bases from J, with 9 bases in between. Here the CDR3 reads CASSHQGEKLFF. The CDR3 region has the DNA TGTGCCAGCAGTCATCAGGGCGAAAAACTGTTTTTT.

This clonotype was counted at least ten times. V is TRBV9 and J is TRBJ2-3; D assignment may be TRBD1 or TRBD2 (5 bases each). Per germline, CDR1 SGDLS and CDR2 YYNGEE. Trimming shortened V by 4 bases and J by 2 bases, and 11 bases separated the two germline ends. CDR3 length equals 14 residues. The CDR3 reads CASSRDPYTDTQYF. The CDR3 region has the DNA TGTGCCAGCAGCCGGGACCCCTACACAGATACGCAGTATTTT.

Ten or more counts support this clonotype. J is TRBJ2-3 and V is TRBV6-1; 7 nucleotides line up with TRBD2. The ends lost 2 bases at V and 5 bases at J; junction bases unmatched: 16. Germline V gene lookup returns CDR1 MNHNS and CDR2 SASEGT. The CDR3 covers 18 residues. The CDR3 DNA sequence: TGTGCCAGCAGTGAACTGCAAGGGAGGGCGGGAGCCAGAGATACGCAGTATTTT. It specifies CASSELQGRAGARDTQYF.

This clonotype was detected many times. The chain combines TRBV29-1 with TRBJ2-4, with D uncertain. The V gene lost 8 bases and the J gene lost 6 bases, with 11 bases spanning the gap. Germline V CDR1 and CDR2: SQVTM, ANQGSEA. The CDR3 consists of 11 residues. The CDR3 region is CSINLGNIQYF. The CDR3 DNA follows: TGCAGCATTAACCTGGGAAACATTCAGTACTTC.

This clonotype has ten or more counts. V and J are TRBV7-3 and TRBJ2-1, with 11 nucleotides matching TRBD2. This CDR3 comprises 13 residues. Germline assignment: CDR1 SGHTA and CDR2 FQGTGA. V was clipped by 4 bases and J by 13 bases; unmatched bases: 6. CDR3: CASSSLTSGKQFF. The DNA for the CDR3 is TGTGCCAGCAGCTCCCTGACTAGCGGGAAACAGTTCTTC.

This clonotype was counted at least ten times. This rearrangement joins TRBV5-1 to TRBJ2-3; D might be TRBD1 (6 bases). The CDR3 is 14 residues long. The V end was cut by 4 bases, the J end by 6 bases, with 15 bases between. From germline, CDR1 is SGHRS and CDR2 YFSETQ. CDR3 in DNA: TGCGCCAGCAGCGCTTTGGGGGCAATGGATACGCAGTATTTT. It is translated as CASSALGAMDTQYF.

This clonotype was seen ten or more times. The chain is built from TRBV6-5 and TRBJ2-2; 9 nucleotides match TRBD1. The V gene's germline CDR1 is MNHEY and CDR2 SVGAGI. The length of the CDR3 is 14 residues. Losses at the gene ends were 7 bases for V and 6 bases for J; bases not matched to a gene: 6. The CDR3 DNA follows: TGTGCCAGCACCCGGGACAGGGTCGCCGGGGAGCTGTTTTTT. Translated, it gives CASTRDRVAGELFF.

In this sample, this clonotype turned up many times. The DNA for the CDR3 is TGTGCCAGCAGCTTAGCGCGAGGGGAGCGGTTAGAGACCCAGTACTTC. Its protein product is CASSLARGERLETQYF. The chain is built from TRBV7-2 and TRBJ2-5; D could derive from TRBD1 or TRBD2 (5 bases each). This CDR3 has 16 residues. V lost 0 bases and J lost 4, with 15 bases in between. Germline loops: CDR1 SGHTA, CDR2 FQGNSA.

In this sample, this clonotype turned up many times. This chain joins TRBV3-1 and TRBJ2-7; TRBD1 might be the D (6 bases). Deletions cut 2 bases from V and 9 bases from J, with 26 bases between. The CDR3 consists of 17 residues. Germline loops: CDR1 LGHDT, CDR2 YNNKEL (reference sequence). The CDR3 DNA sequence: TGTGCCAGCAGCCAACAATATCAGGGGCCCAAAGCATCGGGGCAGTACTTC. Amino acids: CASSQQYQGPKASGQYF.

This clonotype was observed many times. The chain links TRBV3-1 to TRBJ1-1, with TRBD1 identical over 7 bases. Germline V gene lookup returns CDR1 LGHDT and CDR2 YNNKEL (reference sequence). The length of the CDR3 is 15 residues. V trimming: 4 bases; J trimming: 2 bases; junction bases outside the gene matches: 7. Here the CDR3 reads CASSRTGTVNTEAFF. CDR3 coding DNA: TGTGCCAGCAGCCGTACCGGGACAGTAAACACTGAAGCTTTCTTT.

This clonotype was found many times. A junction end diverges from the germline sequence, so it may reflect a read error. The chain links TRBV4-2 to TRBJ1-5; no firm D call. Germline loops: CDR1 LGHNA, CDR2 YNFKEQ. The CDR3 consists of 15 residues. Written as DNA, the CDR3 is TGTGCCAGCAGCCAAGCTCAGAGCGTAAATCAGCCCCAGAATTTT. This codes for CASSQAQSVNQPQNF.

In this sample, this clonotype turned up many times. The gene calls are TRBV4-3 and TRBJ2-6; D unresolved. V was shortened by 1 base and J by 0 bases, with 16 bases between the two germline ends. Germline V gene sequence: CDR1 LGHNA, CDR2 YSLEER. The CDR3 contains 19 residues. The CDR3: CASSQADPWRSSGANVLTF. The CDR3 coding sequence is TGCGCCAGCAGCCAAGCCGACCCCTGGAGAAGCTCTGGGGCCAACGTCCTGACTTTC.

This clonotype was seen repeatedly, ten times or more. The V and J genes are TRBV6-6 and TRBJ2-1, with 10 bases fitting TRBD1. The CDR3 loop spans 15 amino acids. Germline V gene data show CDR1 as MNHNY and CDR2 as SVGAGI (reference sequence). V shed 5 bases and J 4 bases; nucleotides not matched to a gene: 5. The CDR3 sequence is CASSNRGQGYNEQFF. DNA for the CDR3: TGTGCCAGCAGTAACAGGGGACAGGGGTACAATGAGCAGTTCTTC.

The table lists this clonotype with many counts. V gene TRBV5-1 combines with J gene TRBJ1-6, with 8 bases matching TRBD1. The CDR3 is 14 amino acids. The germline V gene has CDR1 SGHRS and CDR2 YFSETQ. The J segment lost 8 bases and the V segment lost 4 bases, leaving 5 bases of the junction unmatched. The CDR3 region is CASSLTGGDSPLHF. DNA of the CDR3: TGCGCCAGCAGCCTCACAGGGGGGGATTCACCCCTCCACTTT.

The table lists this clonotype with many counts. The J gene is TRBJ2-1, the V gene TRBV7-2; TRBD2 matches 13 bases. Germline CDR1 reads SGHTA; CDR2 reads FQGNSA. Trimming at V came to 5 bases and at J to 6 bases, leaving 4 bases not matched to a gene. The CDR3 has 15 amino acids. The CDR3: CASSLTSGRVNEQFF. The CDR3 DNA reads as TGTGCCAGCAGCCTAACTAGCGGGAGGGTCAATGAGCAGTTCTTC.

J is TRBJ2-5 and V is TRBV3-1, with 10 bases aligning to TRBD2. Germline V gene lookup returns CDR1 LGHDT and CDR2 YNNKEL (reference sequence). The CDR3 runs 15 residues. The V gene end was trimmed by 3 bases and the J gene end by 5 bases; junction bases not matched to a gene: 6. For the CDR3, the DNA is TGTGCCAGCAGCCACACCGGACTAGCGGAGGAGACCCAGTACTTC. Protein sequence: CASSHTGLAEETQYF.

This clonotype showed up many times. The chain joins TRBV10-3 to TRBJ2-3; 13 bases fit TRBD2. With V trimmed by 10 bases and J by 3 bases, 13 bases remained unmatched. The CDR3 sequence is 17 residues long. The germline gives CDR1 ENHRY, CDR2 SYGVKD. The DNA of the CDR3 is TGTGCCACTAAGCCCCGGCCGGGACTAGCGGGAACAGATACGCAGTATTTT. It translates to CATKPRPGLAGTDTQYF.

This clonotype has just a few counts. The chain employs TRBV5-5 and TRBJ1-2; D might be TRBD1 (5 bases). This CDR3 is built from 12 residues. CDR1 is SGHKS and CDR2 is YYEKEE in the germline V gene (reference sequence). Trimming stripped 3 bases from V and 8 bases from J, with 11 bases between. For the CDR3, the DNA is TGTGCCAGCAGCTCCCGAGGGGAGGGCTACACCTTC. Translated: CASSSRGEGYTF.

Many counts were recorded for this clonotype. This chain's CDR3 is CASSPVGPGLAKGEQYF. The CDR3 DNA follows: TGTGCCAGCAGCCCGGTGGGCCCGGGACTAGCGAAAGGCGAGCAGTACTTC. V gene TRBV7-2 combines with J gene TRBJ2-7; TRBD2 aligns across 10 bases. After removal of 5 bases from V and 6 bases from J, the junction contained 16 bases not matched to a gene. Germline loops: CDR1 SGHTA, CDR2 FQGNSA. CDR3 length equals 17 residues.

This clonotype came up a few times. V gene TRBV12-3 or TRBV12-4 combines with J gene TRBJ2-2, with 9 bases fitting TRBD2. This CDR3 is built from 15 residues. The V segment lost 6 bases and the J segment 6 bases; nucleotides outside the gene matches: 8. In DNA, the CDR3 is TGTGCCAGCAGAATTAGCGGGAGAACCCCCGGGGAGCTGTTTTTT. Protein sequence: CASRISGRTPGELFF.

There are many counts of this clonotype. CDR3 sequence reads: CSASDRGLVNEQYF. CDR3 nucleotides: TGCAGTGCTTCAGACAGGGGGCTTGTAAACGAGCAGTACTTC. The chain employs TRBV20-1 and TRBJ2-7; 10 positions agree with TRBD1. The CDR3 totals 14 residues. J was trimmed by 5 bases and V by 5 bases; bases with no gene match: 9. The germline CDR1 and CDR2 sequences are DFQATT and SNEGSKA (reference sequence).